The 12 T cell receptor beta chains below come from one sample, sequenced in a study of T cell changes during pregnancy in multiple sclerosis. Data came from immunoSEQ multiplex PCR; TCRdb stores just in-frame clones and leaves some out. The sample has tens of thousands of clones; around 93% are singletons. The sequencing used peripheral blood, collected after pregnancy. Receptors were obtained from a female donor in good health, enrolled as a control in a pregnancy study.

The J gene is TRBJ2-3, the V gene TRBV25-1, with D tentatively TRBD2 (7 bases). Trimming pared 11 bases from V and 3 bases from J, leaving 18 bases between. The germline gives CDR1 MGHDK, CDR2 SYGVNS. The CDR3 covers 14 residues. The CDR3 region is CAQLGGRVTDTQYF. DNA for the CDR3: TGTGCCCAGCTGGGGGGGCGCGTAACAGATACGCAGTATTTT.

The rearrangement uses TRBV19 and TRBJ2-1; TRBD2 agrees at 11 bases. The germline V gene encodes CDR1 LNHDA and CDR2 SQIVND (reference sequence). J gave up 5 bases and V 6 bases, and 6 bases lay outside the gene matches. The CDR3 loop spans 15 amino acids. CDR3 in amino acids: CASRPLGLADNEQFF. In DNA form, the CDR3 reads TGTGCCAGTAGACCCTTGGGACTAGCGGACAATGAGCAGTTCTTC.

The chain combines TRBV13 with TRBJ1-4; 7 nucleotides match TRBD1. Germline CDR1 reads PRHDT; CDR2 reads FYEKMQ (reference sequence). With 9 bases clipped from V and 7 bases from J, the junction kept 5 bases outside the gene matches. CDR3 length: 12 residues. CDR3 DNA sequence: TGTGCCAGTAGGGGGCGCGGTGAAAAACTGTTTTTT. It codes for CASRGRGEKLFF.

This chain uses TRBV4-1 with TRBJ2-1; D is perhaps TRBD1 (6 bases). Germline lookup yields CDR1 MGHRA and CDR2 YSYEKL. Trimming pared 0 bases from V and 4 bases from J, leaving 7 bases between. The CDR3 has 14 amino acids. DNA for the CDR3: TGCGCCAGCAGCCAAGAAGGACAGTACAATGAGCAGTTCTTC. It codes for CASSQEGQYNEQFF.

The chain employs TRBV6-8 and TRBJ2-2; D possibly corresponds to TRBD1 (5 bases). The V end lost 3 bases, the J end lost 4 bases, and 21 bases lay between the germline ends. Germline V CDR1 and CDR2: MNHGY, SAAAGT. The CDR3 runs to 18 residues. CDR3 DNA: TGTGCCAGCAGTTATAAGGCAGGGCCCGGGTTACTCACCGGGGAGCTGTTTTTT. It specifies CASSYKAGPGLLTGELFF.

The chain joins TRBV18 to TRBJ2-7; 10 positions match TRBD1. V lost 2 bases, J lost 3 bases, and 4 bases stayed unmatched. This CDR3 is built from 15 residues. The V gene's germline CDR1 is KGHSH and CDR2 LQKENI. The CDR3 spells CASSPGTGALYEQYF. The CDR3 region has the DNA TGTGCCAGCTCACCAGGGACAGGGGCCCTCTACGAGCAGTACTTC.

This chain connects TRBV5-6 to TRBJ2-1, with a possible D match to TRBD2 (5 bases). From germline, CDR1 is SGHDT and CDR2 YYEEEE. V was cut by 4 bases and J by 9 bases, with 14 bases left in between. There are 13 residues in the CDR3. The CDR3 region is CASSPSPGGEQFF. The CDR3 coding sequence is TGTGCCAGCAGCCCTTCCCCCGGAGGTGAGCAGTTCTTC.

CDR3 bases: TGTGCCAGCAGTGACAGCCCAACTAATGAAAAACTGTTTTTT. Translating it yields CASSDSPTNEKLFF. The genes are TRBV27 and TRBJ1-4; a possible D gene is TRBD1 (5 bases). Germline CDR1 reads MNHEY; CDR2 reads SMNVEV (reference sequence). The CDR3 has 14 residues. Trimming removed 5 bases at V and 0 bases at J, with 7 bases between. Filled out from reference TRBV27 and TRBJ1-4, the complete variable domain reads EAQVTQNPRYLITVTGKKLTVTCSQNMNHEYMSWYRQDPGLGLRQIYYSMNVEVTDKGDVPEGYKVSRKEKRNFPLILESPSPNQTSLYFCASSDSPTNEKLFFGSGTQLSVL.

CDR3 region: CASSLVQVPGELFF. The DNA for the CDR3 is TGCGCCAGCAGCTTGGTACAGGTGCCCGGGGAGCTGTTTTTT. V usage is TRBV5-1 and J usage is TRBJ2-2, with D maybe TRBD1 (5 bases). Germline CDR1 is SGHRS and CDR2 is YFSETQ. The germline V and J ends were trimmed by 0 bases and 6 bases, with 9 bases remaining between them. The CDR3 length is 14 residues.

This rearrangement joins TRBV6-7 to TRBJ2-5; the D is unclear. TRBV6-7 is noted as an ORF with a role that remains uncertain. V lost 7 bases and J lost 5, with 11 bases in between. CDR3 length equals 12 residues. CDR3 nucleotides: TGTGCCAGCACCCAACAGTCGGAGACCCAGTACTTC. Amino acids: CASTQQSETQYF.

The chain uses TRBV28 and TRBJ1-1, with 9 bases aligning to TRBD1. The germline V gene encodes CDR1 MDHEN and CDR2 SYDVKM. The trim removed 5 bases at V and 8 bases at J, leaving 15 bases unmatched. There are 16 residues in the CDR3. CDR3 protein: CASSPGTGKPGPEAFF. The CDR3 bases are TGTGCCAGCAGTCCCGGGACAGGGAAGCCGGGACCCGAAGCTTTCTTT.

J is TRBJ2-3 and V is TRBV5-1; 9 nucleotides match TRBD2. Trimming took 0 bases from V and 5 from J; bases not matched to a gene: 4. The CDR3 is 15 amino acids. Germline loops: CDR1 SGHRS, CDR2 YFSETQ. CDR3 sequence reads: CASSLVRGGQDTQYF. Written as DNA, the CDR3 is TGCGCCAGCAGCTTGGTGCGGGGGGGCCAAGATACGCAGTATTTT.